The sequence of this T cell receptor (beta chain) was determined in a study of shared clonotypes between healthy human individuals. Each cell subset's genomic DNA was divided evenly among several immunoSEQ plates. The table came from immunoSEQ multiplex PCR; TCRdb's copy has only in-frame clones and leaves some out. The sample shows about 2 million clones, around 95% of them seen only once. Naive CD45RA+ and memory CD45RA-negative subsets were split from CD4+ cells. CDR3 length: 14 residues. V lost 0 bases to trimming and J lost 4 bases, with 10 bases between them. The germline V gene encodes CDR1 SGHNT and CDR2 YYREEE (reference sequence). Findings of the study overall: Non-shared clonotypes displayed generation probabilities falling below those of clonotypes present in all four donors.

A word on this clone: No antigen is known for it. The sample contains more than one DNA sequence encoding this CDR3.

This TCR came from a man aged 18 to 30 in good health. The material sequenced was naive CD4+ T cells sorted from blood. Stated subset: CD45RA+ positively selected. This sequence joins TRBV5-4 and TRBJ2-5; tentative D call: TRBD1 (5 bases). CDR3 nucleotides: TGTGCCAGCAGCTTGGTAGGGCAGGGAGAGACCCAGTACTTC. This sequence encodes CASSLVGQGETQYF.